The 7 T cell receptor beta chains listed next were all sequenced from one sample in a study of vaccination and CD4 T cells after COVID-19. The antigens for these receptors are not known. Cultured CD4+ T-cell DNA underwent Oncomine TCR Beta short-read sequencing. A single record per CDR3 protein comes from TCRdb applying MiXCR to the PCR reads. Found here are about 20,000 distinct CDR3 sequences, roughly 54% of them singletons; the top ten hold 8% to 9.5%. Treatment specified: approximately 10-day PBMC culture with coronavirus spike peptide pools or control peptides (ViraFEST assay). The sample was CD4+ T cells from blood, cultured in vitro. These receptors all come from a human donor who had recovered from COVID-19.

V is TRBV24-1 and J is TRBJ2-5; D is perhaps TRBD1 (6 bases). Germline V lookup: CDR1 KGHDR, CDR2 SFDVKD. V was trimmed by 7 bases and J by 5 bases, leaving 16 bases between them. This CDR3 spans 14 amino acids. The CDR3 loop reads CATRGTGTGETQYF. Here the CDR3 DNA reads TGTGCCACCAGGGGGACGGGAACAGGGGAGACCCAGTACTTC.

In regard to this clonotype: A junction boundary mismatches the germline segment, possibly from a read error. The chain links TRBV7-2 to TRBJ2-7; possibly TRBD1 for D (6 bases). This CDR3 has 13 residues. CDR1 SGHTA and CDR2 FQGNSA come from the germline V gene. The CDR3 DNA is TGCGCCAGCAGCCAGGGGACAAGCCACGAGCAGTACTTC. Its translation: CASSQGTSHEQYF.

This clonotype came up a few times. J is TRBJ1-1 and V is TRBV11-3, with no clear D. The germline CDR1 and CDR2 sequences are SGHNT and YENEEA. CDR3 length: 13 amino acids. The V gene lost 3 bases and the J gene lost 0 bases, with 5 bases spanning the gap. CDR3 DNA: TGTGCCAGCAGCTTCTCCTTGAACACTGAAGCTTTCTTT. It is translated as CASSFSLNTEAFF.

This rearrangement joins TRBV10-3 to TRBJ1-1; D might be TRBD1 (5 bases). The CDR3 runs 13 residues. Trimming left V 4 bases short and J 0 bases short, with 6 bases between. Germline-derived CDR1 and CDR2 are ENHRY and SYGVKD. Here the CDR3 reads CAISGGLNTEAFF. CDR3 DNA sequence: TGTGCCATCAGTGGGGGACTGAACACTGAAGCTTTCTTT.

This chain connects TRBV7-9 to TRBJ2-7; the match to TRBD1 covers 9 bases. This CDR3 is built from 14 residues. J lost 2 bases, V lost 3 bases, and 2 bases had no gene match. Germline CDR1 reads SEHNR; CDR2 reads FQNEAQ (reference sequence). The CDR3 sequence: CASSFGQGPYEQYF. The CDR3 DNA sequence: TGTGCCAGCAGCTTTGGACAGGGGCCCTACGAGCAGTACTTC.

The rearrangement uses TRBV7-9 and TRBJ1-1; D remains unclear. The V gene's germline CDR1 is SEHNR and CDR2 FQNEAQ (reference sequence). This CDR3 region has 12 residues. The ends were cut back, 3 bases at V and 8 bases at J, with 10 bases in the middle. Here the CDR3 DNA reads TGTGCCAGCAGCTTCGGGCCGGCAGAAGCTTTCTTT. This encodes CASSFGPAEAFF.

The chain carries TRBV5-4 and TRBJ2-7, with TRBD1 as a possible D gene (6 bases). The length of the CDR3 is 12 residues. Trimming left V 2 bases short and J 5 bases short, with 8 bases between. From germline, CDR1 is SGHNT and CDR2 YYREEE (reference sequence). The CDR3 sequence is CASSFTGNEQYF. In DNA, the CDR3 is TGTGCCAGCAGCTTTACAGGGAACGAGCAGTACTTC.